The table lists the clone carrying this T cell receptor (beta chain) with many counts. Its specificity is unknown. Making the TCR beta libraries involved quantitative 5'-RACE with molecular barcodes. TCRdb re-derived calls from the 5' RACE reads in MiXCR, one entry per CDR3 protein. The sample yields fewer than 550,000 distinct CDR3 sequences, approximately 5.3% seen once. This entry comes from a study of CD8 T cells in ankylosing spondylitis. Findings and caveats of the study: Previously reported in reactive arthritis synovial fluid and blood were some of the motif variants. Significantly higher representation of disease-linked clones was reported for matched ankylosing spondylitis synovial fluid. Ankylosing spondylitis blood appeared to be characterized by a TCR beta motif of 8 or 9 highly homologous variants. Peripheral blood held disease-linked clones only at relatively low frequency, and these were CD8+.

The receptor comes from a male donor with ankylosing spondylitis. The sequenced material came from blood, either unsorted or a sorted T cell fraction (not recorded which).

CDR3 loop: CSARDLSRWLASDEQYF. The CDR3 DNA reads as TGCAGTGCTAGAGATCTGAGCCGTTGGCTAGCTAGCGACGAGCAGTACTTC. The chain uses TRBV20-1 and TRBJ2-7, with D possibly being TRBD2 (6 bases). Germline values: CDR1 DFQATT, CDR2 SNEGSKA (reference sequence). CDR3 length: 17 amino acids. V shed 0 bases and J shed 5 bases, with 23 bases lying between them.